The clone carrying this T cell receptor (beta chain) has only one observation. Source study methods: Scientists estimated how many nucleated cells there were by amplifying reference gene primers. Method: immunoSEQ multiplex PCR; TCRdb's copy keeps in-frame clones and lacks some. That table is the source of V, J and clone size, and D and trimming were worked out from the DNA. The sample lists about 83,000 clones, roughly 82% occurring once. This sample stems from a study of blood T cell repertoires in COVID-19. Across the study: Acute and convalescent COVID-19 samples came from the United States, Italy and Spain.

CDR3 length: 13 residues. J was trimmed by 5 bases and V by 4 bases; bases with no gene match: 5. Germline CDR1 SGHTA, CDR2 FQGNSA. The TCR comes from a woman older than 75 with active or convalescent COVID-19. The V gene is TRBV7-2, the J gene TRBJ2-7, with 7 bases matching TRBD1. The sample consisted of peripheral blood. The CDR3 here is CASSSNDRDEQYF. CDR3 bases: TGTGCCAGCAGCTCCAACGACAGGGACGAGCAGTACTTC.